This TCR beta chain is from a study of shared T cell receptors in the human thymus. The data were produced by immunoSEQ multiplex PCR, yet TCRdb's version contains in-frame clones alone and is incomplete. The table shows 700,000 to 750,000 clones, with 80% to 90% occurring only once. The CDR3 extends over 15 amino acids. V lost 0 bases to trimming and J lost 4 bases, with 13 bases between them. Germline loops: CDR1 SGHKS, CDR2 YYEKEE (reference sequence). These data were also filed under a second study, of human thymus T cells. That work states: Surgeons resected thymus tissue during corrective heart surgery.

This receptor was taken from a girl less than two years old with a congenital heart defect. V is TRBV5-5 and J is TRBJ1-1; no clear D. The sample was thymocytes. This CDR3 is CASSLGVGESTEAFF. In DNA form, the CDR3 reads TGTGCCAGCAGCTTGGGCGTCGGGGAGAGCACTGAAGCTTTCTTT.